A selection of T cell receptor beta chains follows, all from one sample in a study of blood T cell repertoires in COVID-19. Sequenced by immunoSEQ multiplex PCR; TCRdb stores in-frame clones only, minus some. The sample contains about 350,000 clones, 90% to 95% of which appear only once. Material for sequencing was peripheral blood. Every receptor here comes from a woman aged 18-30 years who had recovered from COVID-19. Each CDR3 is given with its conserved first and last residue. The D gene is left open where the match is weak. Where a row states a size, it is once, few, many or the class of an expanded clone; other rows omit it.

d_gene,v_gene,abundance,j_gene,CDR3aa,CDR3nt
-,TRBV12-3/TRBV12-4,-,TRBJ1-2,CASSRSYGYTF,TGTGCCAGCAGCCGGAGCTATGGCTACACCTTC
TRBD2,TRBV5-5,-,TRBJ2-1,CASSFLCWGGVCEQFF,TGTGCCAGCAGCTTTCTATGTTGGGGGGGTGTTTGTGAGCAGTTCTTC
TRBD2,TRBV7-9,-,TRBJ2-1,CASSLTSGYYNEQFF,TGTGCCAGCAGCCTGACTAGCGGGTATTACAATGAGCAGTTCTTC
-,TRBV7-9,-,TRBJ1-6,CASSSVEGNSPLHF,TGTGCCAGCAGCTCTGTGGAGGGGAATTCACCCCTCCACTTT
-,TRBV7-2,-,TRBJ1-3,CASSPRRSSGGNTIYF,TGTGCCAGCAGCCCCCGTCGGTCGTCGGGTGGAAACACCATATATTTT
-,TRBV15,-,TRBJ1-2,CATSSPGRLLRGYTF,TGTGCCACCAGCAGTCCAGGGAGGTTGTTGAGGGGCTACACCTTC
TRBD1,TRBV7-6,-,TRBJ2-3,CASSSTGDPADTQYF,TGTGCCAGCAGCTCAACAGGGGACCCCGCAGATACGCAGTATTTT
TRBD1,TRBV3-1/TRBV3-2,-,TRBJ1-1,CASSQETGGTFF,TGTGCCAGCAGCCAAGAAACAGGGGGTACTTTCTTT
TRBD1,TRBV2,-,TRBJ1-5,CASSLVRGGQQPQHF,TGTGCCAGCAGTCTGGTGAGAGGGGGCCAACAGCCCCAGCATTTT
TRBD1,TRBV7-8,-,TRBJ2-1,CASSLGFGQGSEQFF,TGTGCCAGCAGCTTAGGGTTCGGACAGGGCAGTGAGCAGTTCTTC
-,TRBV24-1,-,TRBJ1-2,CATSEPGTNYGYTF,TGTGCCACCAGTGAACCCGGGACAAACTATGGCTACACCTTC
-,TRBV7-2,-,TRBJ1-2,CASSPRGGWNGYTF,TGTGCCAGCAGCCCCCGGGGGGGATGGAATGGCTACACCTTC
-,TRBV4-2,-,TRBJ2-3,CASSQDPSGANADTQYF,TGTGCCAGCAGCCAAGATCCGTCGGGAGCCAACGCAGATACGCAGTATTTT
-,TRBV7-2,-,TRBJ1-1,CASSLFGTEAFF,TGTGCCAGCAGCTTATTCGGGACTGAAGCTTTCTTT
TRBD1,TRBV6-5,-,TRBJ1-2,CASSYSKGQEYGYTF,TGTGCCAGCAGTTACTCGAAGGGACAGGAATATGGCTACACCTTC
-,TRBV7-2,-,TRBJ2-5,CASSLLVLEETQYF,TGTGCCAGCAGCTTACTGGTTCTAGAAGAGACCCAGTACTTC
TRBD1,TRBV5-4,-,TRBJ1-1,CASHDDRGKTEAFF,TGTGCCAGCCATGATGACAGGGGGAAAACTGAAGCTTTCTTT
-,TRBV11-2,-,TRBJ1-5,CARSLSGFSNQPQHF,TGTGCCCGATCACTCAGCGGTTTTAGCAATCAGCCCCAGCATTTT
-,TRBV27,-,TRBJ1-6,CASSSGIYNSPLHF,TGTGCCAGCAGTTCAGGAATCTATAATTCACCCCTCCACTTT
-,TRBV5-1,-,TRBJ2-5,CASSSLQGTQETQYF,TGCGCCAGCAGCTCCCTACAGGGAACCCAAGAGACCCAGTACTTC
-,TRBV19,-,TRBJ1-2,CASSMSNYGYTF,TGTGCCAGTAGTATGAGCAACTATGGCTACACCTTC
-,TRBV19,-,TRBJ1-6,CASSMAPQGAYNSPLHF,TGTGCCAGTAGTATGGCGCCCCAGGGTGCCTATAATTCACCCCTCCACTTT
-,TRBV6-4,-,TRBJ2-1,CASSEDSQFDEQFF,TGTGCCAGCAGTGAGGACAGCCAATTCGATGAGCAGTTCTTC
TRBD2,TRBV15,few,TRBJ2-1,CATSTRLAGGGNEQFF,TGTGCCACCAGCACCCGACTAGCGGGAGGAGGCAATGAGCAGTTCTTC
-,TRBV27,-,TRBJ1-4,CASMSTEGPNEKLFF,TGTGCCAGCATGTCCACAGAGGGCCCTAATGAAAAACTGTTTTTT